The 10 T cell receptor beta chains presented below share a single source sample, sequenced in a study of blood T cells in healthy people across ages. A J-beta primer mix and a sample-barcoded 5' primer were used in a second PCR of roughly 6 to 11 cycles. TCRdb used MiXCR to reprocess the 5' RACE reads, holding one entry per CDR3 protein. Of 1,500,000 or so distinct CDR3 sequences in the sample, 40% to 45% were seen once. Input material: blood. Every receptor here comes from a woman aged 18-35 years in good health.

This clonotype showed up just once. Compared with germline, one end of the junction differs, possibly owing to a read error. The chain has TRBV6-5 and TRBJ1-4; D gene unclear. CDR1 MNHEY and CDR2 SVGAGI come from the germline V gene. The CDR3 is 15 residues long. CDR3 DNA: TGTGCCGGCAGTTACGGTCATCCAACTAATGAAAAACTGTTTTTT. Residues: CAGSYGHPTNEKLFF.

The chain uses TRBV29-1 and TRBJ1-1; D uncertain. With 6 bases removed from V and 8 bases from J, the gap between germline ends came to 13 bases. Per the germline V gene, CDR1 is SQVTM and CDR2 is ANQGSEA. The CDR3 covers 11 residues. The CDR3 sequence: CSVIRSGEAFF. The CDR3 nucleotides are TGCAGCGTCATCCGTTCGGGGGAAGCTTTCTTT.

The gene calls are TRBV21-1 and TRBJ2-7. TRBV21-1 is tagged as a pseudogene. The CDR3 consists of 17 residues. This chain's CDR3 is CASSNRVRRFRVSMQYF. The CDR3 DNA reads as TGTGCCAGCAGCAATCGAGTTAGGCGGTTTCGCGTATCGATGCAGTACTTC.

The chain links TRBV9 to TRBJ2-1; TRBD2 aligns across 10 bases. Looked up from germline, CDR1 is SGDLS and CDR2 is YYNGEE. The CDR3 has 16 residues. Trimming removed 3 bases from V and 8 bases from J; junction bases left unmatched: 11. Here the CDR3 reads CASSAPLAGDKDEQFF. The CDR3 DNA sequence: TGTGCCAGCAGCGCCCCGCTAGCGGGGGATAAGGATGAGCAGTTCTTC.

The rearrangement uses TRBV27 and TRBJ2-7; tentatively, D is TRBD2 (5 bases). Germline V gene lookup returns CDR1 MNHEY and CDR2 SMNVEV (reference sequence). The CDR3 has 16 residues. Trimming took 5 bases from V and 5 from J, leaving 22 bases between them. The CDR3 here is CASSPAIILGLNEQYF. For the CDR3, the DNA is TGTGCCAGCAGTCCCGCCATCATTTTAGGACTTAACGAGCAGTACTTC.

The genes are TRBV7-2 and TRBJ2-4; no clear D gene. The end of the DNA is better explained by TRBJ2-7, so the J call may be wrong. The CDR3 totals 15 residues. From germline, CDR1 is SGHTA and CDR2 FQGNSA. DNA for the CDR3: TGTGCCAGCAGCTTAGCGCGAACAGCGCCCTACGAGCAGTACTTC. This translates into CASSLARTAPYEQYF.

Only a few counts were recorded for this clonotype. The chain carries TRBV20-1 and TRBJ2-5; D could derive from TRBD1 or TRBD2 (5 bases each). The ends were cut back, 6 bases at V and 3 bases at J, with 20 bases in the middle. This CDR3 has 15 amino acids. Germline V CDR1 and CDR2: DFQATT, SNEGSKA (reference sequence). In nucleotides, the CDR3 is TGCAGTGCCAGTTACCCGGGACGCAGGAAAGAGACCCAGTACTTC. Translated: CSASYPGRRKETQYF.

This chain links TRBV12-3 or TRBV12-4 with TRBJ2-7, with 7 bases that match TRBD2. The CDR3 sequence is 11 residues long. The trim removed 6 bases at V and 12 bases at J, leaving 8 bases unmatched. The CDR3 DNA sequence: TGTGCCAGCAGAAATTGGGAGGGCGGGTACTTC. Encoded protein: CASRNWEGGYF.

The rearrangement links TRBV11-2 to TRBJ1-1; D uncertain. The CDR3 spans 12 residues. Germline lookup yields CDR1 SGHAT and CDR2 FQNNGV. V was pared by 5 bases and J by 5 bases, with 9 bases between. CDR3 protein: CASSRRETEAFF. Written as DNA, the CDR3 is TGTGCCAGCAGCCGGAGAGAGACTGAAGCTTTCTTT.

The V call is TRBV5-1, the J call TRBJ2-3, with 7 bases aligning to TRBD2. The CDR3 runs 15 residues. Germline V lookup: CDR1 SGHRS, CDR2 YFSETQ. The V and J ends lost 4 bases and 6 bases, in that order; junction bases with no gene match: 11. This CDR3 reads CASSHSGTTGDTQYF. DNA of the CDR3: TGCGCCAGCAGCCACTCCGGGACTACGGGGGATACGCAGTATTTT.